This is a list of T cell receptor beta chains from one sample in a study of CD8 T cells in Susac syndrome. One entry per CDR3 protein results from TCRdb running MiXCR on the immunoSEQ multiplex PCR reads. Of 95,000 to 150,000 distinct CDR3 sequences in the sample, about 95% are singletons; the top ten hold about 0.28%. Source material: CD8+ T cells from PBMCs. The receptors stem from a human donor with Susac syndrome. The CDR3 runs from the conserved cysteine through the conserved F or W. The order of the fields is V gene, J gene, D gene, clone size, CDR3 protein, CDR3 DNA. A D gene is named only where the DNA matches it firmly. Clone size, where shown, is once, few, many, or a class for clones that have expanded.

v_gene: TRBV7-9; j_gene: TRBJ2-2; d_gene: .; abundance: .; CDR3aa: CASSLEGVGELFF; CDR3nt: TGTGCCAGCAGCTTAGAAGGAGTGGGGGAGCTGTTTTTT
v_gene: TRBV4-2; j_gene: TRBJ2-3; d_gene: .; abundance: .; CDR3aa: CASSARLGDTQYF; CDR3nt: TGTGCCAGCAGCGCCCGCCTCGGGGATACGCAGTATTTT
v_gene: TRBV14; j_gene: TRBJ1-2; d_gene: .; abundance: .; CDR3aa: CASSQAAAYYGYTF; CDR3nt: TGTGCCAGCAGCCAAGCAGCAGCTTACTATGGCTACACCTTC
v_gene: TRBV20-1; j_gene: TRBJ2-3; d_gene: .; abundance: .; CDR3aa: CSARDMGGVGTTDTQYF; CDR3nt: TGCAGTGCTAGAGATATGGGGGGAGTAGGGACCACAGATACGCAGTATTTT
v_gene: TRBV9; j_gene: TRBJ2-7; d_gene: TRBD1; abundance: .; CDR3aa: CASSFSGTGFDEQYF; CDR3nt: TGTGCCAGCAGCTTCAGTGGGACAGGGTTCGACGAGCAGTACTTC
v_gene: TRBV7-9; j_gene: TRBJ2-7; d_gene: TRBD1; abundance: .; CDR3aa: CASSPWTGREQYF; CDR3nt: TGTGCCAGCAGCCCGTGGACAGGGAGAGAGCAGTACTTC
v_gene: TRBV20-1; j_gene: TRBJ1-5; d_gene: TRBD1; abundance: .; CDR3aa: CSASSGTANGQPQHF; CDR3nt: TGCAGTGCGTCCTCCGGGACAGCAAACGGTCAGCCCCAGCATTTT
v_gene: TRBV7-2; j_gene: TRBJ2-1; d_gene: .; abundance: .; CDR3aa: CASSEDPGNEQFF; CDR3nt: TGTGCCAGCAGCGAAGACCCCGGCAATGAGCAGTTCTTC
v_gene: TRBV29-1; j_gene: TRBJ1-2; d_gene: TRBD1; abundance: once; CDR3aa: CSAPGQGDYGYTF; CDR3nt: TGCAGCGCCCCCGGACAGGGGGACTATGGCTACACCTTC
v_gene: TRBV7-2; j_gene: TRBJ2-5; d_gene: .; abundance: .; CDR3aa: CASSSNQETQYF; CDR3nt: TGTGCCAGCAGCTCCAACCAAGAGACCCAGTACTTC
v_gene: TRBV7-9; j_gene: TRBJ1-2; d_gene: .; abundance: .; CDR3aa: CASSKVQGIEDGYTF; CDR3nt: TGTGCCAGCAGCAAAGTTCAGGGAATAGAGGATGGCTACACCTTC
v_gene: TRBV29-1; j_gene: TRBJ2-3; d_gene: .; abundance: .; CDR3aa: CSVDRAGEADTQYF; CDR3nt: TGCAGCGTTGATCGGGCAGGGGAGGCAGATACGCAGTATTTT
v_gene: TRBV9; j_gene: TRBJ2-1; d_gene: TRBD2; abundance: .; CDR3aa: CASSPGGLAGPYNEQFF; CDR3nt: TGTGCCAGCAGTCCCGGGGGGCTAGCGGGGCCCTACAATGAGCAGTTCTTC
v_gene: TRBV4-3; j_gene: TRBJ2-7; d_gene: TRBD2; abundance: .; CDR3aa: CASSQGQRGGRDEQYF; CDR3nt: TGCGCCAGCAGCCAAGGGCAGCGGGGGGGCAGAGACGAGCAGTACTTC
v_gene: TRBV2; j_gene: TRBJ2-1; d_gene: TRBD1; abundance: .; CDR3aa: CASSEEQGPYNEQFF; CDR3nt: TGTGCCAGCAGTGAAGAACAGGGGCCCTACAATGAGCAGTTCTTC
v_gene: TRBV12-3/TRBV12-4; j_gene: TRBJ1-1; d_gene: .; abundance: .; CDR3aa: CASSFSRTDTEAFF; CDR3nt: TGTGCCAGCAGTTTCAGCAGGACAGACACTGAAGCTTTCTTT
v_gene: TRBV11-2; j_gene: TRBJ2-1; d_gene: TRBD2; abundance: .; CDR3aa: CASSPGGASGGVYNEQFF; CDR3nt: TGTGCCAGCAGTCCTGGAGGGGCTAGCGGGGGGGTCTACAATGAGCAGTTCTTC
v_gene: TRBV27; j_gene: TRBJ2-7; d_gene: .; abundance: .; CDR3aa: CASFSSSYEQYF; CDR3nt: TGTGCCAGCTTTTCCAGCTCCTACGAGCAGTACTTC
v_gene: TRBV13; j_gene: TRBJ2-1; d_gene: TRBD1; abundance: once; CDR3aa: CASSSEQQGASYRGLIYNEQFF; CDR3nt: TGTGCCAGCAGCTCAGAACAACAGGGGGCGTCGTACAGGGGACTAATCTACAATGAGCAGTTCTTC
v_gene: TRBV7-6; j_gene: TRBJ2-3; d_gene: TRBD2; abundance: .; CDR3aa: CASSWRTSESDTQYF; CDR3nt: TGTGCCAGCAGCTGGCGGACTAGCGAATCAGATACGCAGTATTTT
v_gene: TRBV29-1; j_gene: TRBJ2-2; d_gene: .; abundance: .; CDR3aa: CSVEEGSNTGELFF; CDR3nt: TGCAGCGTTGAGGAGGGTTCGAACACCGGGGAGCTGTTTTTT
v_gene: TRBV29-1; j_gene: TRBJ1-4; d_gene: .; abundance: .; CDR3aa: CSVEQGIDEKLFF; CDR3nt: TGCAGCGTTGAACAGGGCATAGATGAAAAACTGTTTTTT
v_gene: TRBV11-2; j_gene: TRBJ2-3; d_gene: .; abundance: .; CDR3aa: CASSSPSTDTQYF; CDR3nt: TGTGCCAGCAGCTCCCCCAGCACAGATACGCAGTATTTT
v_gene: TRBV12-3/TRBV12-4; j_gene: TRBJ2-7; d_gene: .; abundance: .; CDR3aa: CASSLAPGISYEQYF; CDR3nt: TGTGCCAGCAGTTTAGCGCCGGGGATTTCCTACGAGCAGTACTTC
v_gene: TRBV4-2; j_gene: TRBJ1-2; d_gene: .; abundance: .; CDR3aa: CASSQDRIIDGYTF; CDR3nt: TGTGCCAGCAGCCAAGACAGGATTATAGATGGCTACACCTTC
v_gene: TRBV27; j_gene: TRBJ1-1; d_gene: .; abundance: .; CDR3aa: CASSLSLTVNTEAFF; CDR3nt: TGTGCCAGCAGTTTATCGTTGACAGTGAACACTGAAGCTTTCTTT
v_gene: TRBV27; j_gene: TRBJ1-2; d_gene: .; abundance: .; CDR3aa: CASSSWTSTYGYTF; CDR3nt: TGTGCCAGCAGTTCCTGGACCTCTACGTATGGCTACACCTTC
v_gene: TRBV7-3; j_gene: TRBJ2-7; d_gene: .; abundance: .; CDR3aa: CASSLSNRGTKNEQYF; CDR3nt: TGTGCCAGCAGCTTAAGTAATCGAGGGACCAAGAACGAGCAGTACTTC
v_gene: TRBV27; j_gene: TRBJ2-7; d_gene: .; abundance: few; CDR3aa: CASSLTGSYEQYF; CDR3nt: TGTGCCAGCAGTTTAACTGGCTCCTACGAGCAGTACTTC
v_gene: TRBV4-1; j_gene: TRBJ2-2; d_gene: TRBD1; abundance: .; CDR3aa: CASSQDPGTASTGELFF; CDR3nt: TGCGCCAGCAGCCAAGACCCCGGGACAGCTAGCACCGGGGAGCTGTTTTTT
v_gene: TRBV20-1; j_gene: TRBJ2-7; d_gene: .; abundance: .; CDR3aa: CSARPEQGPFYEQYF; CDR3nt: TGCAGTGCTAGACCTGAACAGGGACCTTTCTACGAGCAGTACTTC
v_gene: TRBV2; j_gene: TRBJ2-7; d_gene: .; abundance: .; CDR3aa: CASTEQGEQYF; CDR3nt: TGTGCCAGCACCGAACAGGGCGAGCAGTACTTC
v_gene: TRBV12-3/TRBV12-4; j_gene: TRBJ1-2; d_gene: TRBD1; abundance: .; CDR3aa: CASRVGGGYGYTF; CDR3nt: TGTGCCAGCAGGGTAGGGGGCGGCTATGGCTACACCTTC
v_gene: TRBV7-6; j_gene: TRBJ2-3; d_gene: TRBD2; abundance: .; CDR3aa: CASSLRLAGEDTQYF; CDR3nt: TGTGCCAGCAGCTTAAGACTAGCGGGGGAAGATACGCAGTATTTT
v_gene: TRBV12-3/TRBV12-4; j_gene: TRBJ1-1; d_gene: .; abundance: .; CDR3aa: CASSFGEKGTEAFF; CDR3nt: TGTGCCAGCAGTTTCGGGGAAAAGGGAACTGAAGCTTTCTTT
v_gene: TRBV5-4; j_gene: TRBJ2-3; d_gene: .; abundance: .; CDR3aa: CASSSAAERYF; CDR3nt: TGTGCCAGCAGCTCGGCAGCGGAACGGTATTTT
v_gene: TRBV7-9; j_gene: TRBJ2-7; d_gene: TRBD1; abundance: .; CDR3aa: CASSPPKGGALVYEQYF; CDR3nt: TGTGCCAGCAGCCCCCCGAAAGGGGGCGCCTTAGTCTACGAGCAGTACTTC
v_gene: TRBV29-1; j_gene: TRBJ1-1; d_gene: .; abundance: .; CDR3aa: CSVHGGTEAFF; CDR3nt: TGCAGCGTACATGGGGGTACTGAAGCTTTCTTT
v_gene: TRBV14; j_gene: TRBJ2-5; d_gene: .; abundance: .; CDR3aa: CASSQDQSSLGAQETQYF; CDR3nt: TGTGCCAGCAGCCAAGATCAGTCTTCGTTGGGGGCACAAGAGACCCAGTACTTC
v_gene: TRBV10-3; j_gene: TRBJ1-2; d_gene: .; abundance: once; CDR3aa: CAISEHGRTYGYTF; CDR3nt: TGTGCCATCAGTGAGCACGGACGGACCTATGGCTACACCTTC
v_gene: TRBV25-1; j_gene: TRBJ2-1; d_gene: TRBD2; abundance: .; CDR3aa: CASANGTSGGTYNEQFF; CDR3nt: TGTGCCAGCGCCAACGGGACTAGCGGGGGTACCTACAATGAGCAGTTCTTC
v_gene: TRBV6-6; j_gene: TRBJ1-1; d_gene: .; abundance: .; CDR3aa: CAGARTVNTEAFF; CDR3nt: TGTGCCGGAGCGCGGACAGTGAACACTGAAGCTTTCTTT
v_gene: TRBV20-1; j_gene: TRBJ1-5; d_gene: .; abundance: .; CDR3aa: CSARDLGGWESNQPQHF; CDR3nt: TGCAGTGCTAGAGATTTGGGGGGTTGGGAAAGCAATCAGCCCCAGCATTTT
v_gene: TRBV20-1; j_gene: TRBJ2-1; d_gene: .; abundance: .; CDR3aa: CSARADSRAYNEQFF; CDR3nt: TGCAGTGCTAGAGCGGACTCCCGAGCATACAATGAGCAGTTCTTC
v_gene: TRBV20-1; j_gene: TRBJ1-6; d_gene: .; abundance: .; CDR3aa: CSAFTPKAEDRSPLHF; CDR3nt: TGCAGTGCCTTCACCCCTAAGGCGGAGGATCGATCACCCCTCCACTTT
v_gene: TRBV5-1; j_gene: TRBJ2-5; d_gene: .; abundance: .; CDR3aa: CASSNRGGLETQYF; CDR3nt: TGCGCCAGCAGCAACCGCGGAGGCCTAGAGACCCAGTACTTC
v_gene: TRBV3-1; j_gene: TRBJ2-4; d_gene: TRBD2; abundance: .; CDR3aa: CATGPGGAERYIQYF; CDR3nt: TGTGCCACTGGGCCGGGGGGGGCCGAGAGGTACATTCAGTACTTC
v_gene: TRBV4-3; j_gene: TRBJ2-5; d_gene: TRBD2; abundance: .; CDR3aa: CASSQVSGAQETQYF; CDR3nt: TGCGCCAGCAGCCAAGTGAGCGGGGCGCAAGAGACCCAGTACTTC
v_gene: TRBV9; j_gene: TRBJ1-1; d_gene: .; abundance: .; CDR3aa: CASSSEISGTEAFF; CDR3nt: TGTGCCAGCAGCTCAGAAATATCGGGCACTGAAGCTTTCTTT
v_gene: TRBV12-3/TRBV12-4; j_gene: TRBJ1-5; d_gene: .; abundance: .; CDR3aa: CASSLAAHVQPQHF; CDR3nt: TGTGCCAGCAGTTTGGCGGCCCACGTTCAGCCCCAGCATTTT
v_gene: TRBV21-1; j_gene: TRBJ2-3; d_gene: .; abundance: .; CDR3aa: CASSLGATDTQYF; CDR3nt: TGTGCCAGCAGCTTGGGGGCCACAGATACGCAGTATTTT
v_gene: TRBV20-1; j_gene: TRBJ2-1; d_gene: TRBD2; abundance: .; CDR3aa: CSASRTSVNEQFF; CDR3nt: TGCAGTGCGAGCCGGACTAGCGTCAATGAGCAGTTCTTC
v_gene: TRBV12-3/TRBV12-4; j_gene: TRBJ2-5; d_gene: TRBD1; abundance: .; CDR3aa: CASRYTGVPETQYF; CDR3nt: TGTGCCAGCAGGTACACAGGGGTTCCGGAGACCCAGTACTTC
v_gene: TRBV10-2; j_gene: TRBJ2-2; d_gene: TRBD2; abundance: .; CDR3aa: CASSERLAGTNTGELFF; CDR3nt: TGCGCCAGCAGTGAGAGACTAGCGGGAACGAACACCGGGGAGCTGTTTTTT
v_gene: TRBV4-1; j_gene: TRBJ2-1; d_gene: .; abundance: .; CDR3aa: CASSQASTVEQFF; CDR3nt: TGCGCCAGCAGCCAAGCCAGTACGGTTGAGCAGTTCTTC
v_gene: TRBV14; j_gene: TRBJ2-1; d_gene: .; abundance: .; CDR3aa: CASARDFVNEQFF; CDR3nt: TGTGCCAGCGCACGGGACTTTGTCAATGAGCAGTTCTTC
v_gene: TRBV10-3; j_gene: TRBJ2-5; d_gene: .; abundance: .; CDR3aa: CAIGWGPSTPPGQETQYF; CDR3nt: TGTGCCATCGGCTGGGGACCATCCACCCCTCCGGGGCAAGAGACCCAGTACTTC
v_gene: TRBV29-1; j_gene: TRBJ1-1; d_gene: .; abundance: .; CDR3aa: CSVEQGYTEVFF; CDR3nt: TGCAGCGTTGAACAGGGTTACACTGAAGTTTTCTTT
v_gene: TRBV30; j_gene: TRBJ2-5; d_gene: .; abundance: once; CDR3aa: CAWMRARETQYF; CDR3nt: TGTGCCTGGATGCGCGCGCGAGAGACCCAGTACTTC
v_gene: TRBV28; j_gene: TRBJ2-3; d_gene: TRBD2; abundance: .; CDR3aa: CASSLLADRSTDTQYF; CDR3nt: TGTGCCAGCAGTTTACTAGCGGACCGTAGCACAGATACGCAGTATTTT